The TCR beta chain described here comes from a study of Graves' ophthalmopathy and Graves' hyperthyroidism. Overall study results and limits: At around 65% sensitivity and roughly 72% specificity, the model predicted progression of the ophthalmopathy.

The sample holds many counts of this clonotype. Its matching antigen is unknown. The TCR beta CDR3 regions underwent amplification from RNA transcripts. RT-PCR in the first round used HTBI primers; a second-round multiplex PCR followed. TCRdb analysed the multiplex PCR reads with MiXCR anew, one entry per CDR3 protein. The sample has some 520,000 distinct CDR3 sequences; roughly 14% are singletons. The CDR3 is 14 amino acids. The germline V gene encodes CDR1 MDHEN and CDR2 SYDVKM. The germline V and J ends were trimmed by 5 bases and 2 bases, with 12 bases remaining between them. A duration under 3 months, NOSPECS ≥4, CAS ≥3 and moderate-to-severe activity characterized the donors with ophthalmopathy. The diagnostic workup employed clinical symptoms, serum thyroxine, TRAb, thyroid ultrasound and orbital computed tomography.

This chain connects TRBV28 to TRBJ1-2; D gene ambiguous. The receptor was derived from a woman in her twenties or thirties with Graves' ophthalmopathy. The sample consisted of blood. CDR3 DNA sequence: TGTGCCAGCAGTCCCATGGGATGGAACTATGGCTACACCTTC. It codes for CASSPMGWNYGYTF.